This T cell receptor beta chain appears in the sequencing data of a study of T cell responses to AZD1222 COVID-19 vaccine. Study findings and constraints: Baseline antibody screening turned up just 6 or 7 seropositive AZD1222 recipients.

Clones were sequenced by immunoSEQ multiplex PCR, and TCRdb holds only the in-frame ones, with some missing. This table has more than 11,000 clones, 84% appearing once. Germline CDR1 is GTSNPN and CDR2 is SVGIG (reference sequence). V dropped 4 bases and J dropped 5 bases, with 14 bases sitting between them. The CDR3 loop spans 13 amino acids. About this clone: The antigen remains undetermined.

The clonotype was recovered from an adult who received the AZD1222 COVID-19 vaccine. The source material was peripheral blood, sampled 28 days after the second AZD1222 dose. The chain carries TRBV30 and TRBJ1-1; D is possibly TRBD1 (5 bases). The CDR3 loop is CAWTRGGRTEAFF. The CDR3 DNA sequence: TGTGCCTGGACAAGGGGCGGGAGGACTGAAGCTTTCTTT. Based on the CDR3 plus reference TRBV30 and TRBJ1-1, the full variable domain is SQTIHQWPATLVQPVGSPLSLECTVEGTSNPNLYWYRQAAGRGLQLLFYSVGIGQISSEVPQNLSASRPQDRQFILSSKKLLLSDSGFYLCAWTRGGRTEAFFGQGTRLTVV.